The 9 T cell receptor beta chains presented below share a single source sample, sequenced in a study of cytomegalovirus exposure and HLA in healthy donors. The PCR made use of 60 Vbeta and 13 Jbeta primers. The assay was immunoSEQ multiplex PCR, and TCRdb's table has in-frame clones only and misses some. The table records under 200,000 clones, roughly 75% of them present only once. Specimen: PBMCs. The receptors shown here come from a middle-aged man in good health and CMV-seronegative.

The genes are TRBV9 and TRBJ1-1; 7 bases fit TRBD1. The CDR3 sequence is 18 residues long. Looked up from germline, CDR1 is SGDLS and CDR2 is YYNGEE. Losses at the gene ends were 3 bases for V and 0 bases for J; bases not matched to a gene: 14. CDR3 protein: CASSEGALLGAMNTEAFF. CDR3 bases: TGTGCCAGCAGCGAGGGGGCTCTATTGGGGGCAATGAACACTGAAGCTTTCTTT.

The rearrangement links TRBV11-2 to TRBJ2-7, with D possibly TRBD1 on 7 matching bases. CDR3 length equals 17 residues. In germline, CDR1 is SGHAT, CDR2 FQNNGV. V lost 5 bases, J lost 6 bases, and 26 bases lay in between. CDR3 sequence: CASSPRGPGRQGFEQYF. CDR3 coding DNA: TGTGCCAGCAGCCCCCGAGGCCCCGGGAGACAGGGTTTCGAGCAGTACTTC. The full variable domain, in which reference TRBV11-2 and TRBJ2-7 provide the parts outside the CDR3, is EAGVAQSPRYKIIEKRQSVAFWCNPISGHATLYWYQQILGQGPKLLIQFQNNGVVDDSQLPKDRFSAERLKGVDSTLKIQPAKLEDSAVYLCASSPRGPGRQGFEQYFGPGTRLTVT.

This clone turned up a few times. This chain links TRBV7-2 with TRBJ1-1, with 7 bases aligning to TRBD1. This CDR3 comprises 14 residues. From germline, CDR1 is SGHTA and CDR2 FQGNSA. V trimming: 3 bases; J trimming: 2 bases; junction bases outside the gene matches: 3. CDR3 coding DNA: TGTGCCAGCAGCTTCCGACAGGGAAACACTGAAGCTTTCTTT. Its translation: CASSFRQGNTEAFF.

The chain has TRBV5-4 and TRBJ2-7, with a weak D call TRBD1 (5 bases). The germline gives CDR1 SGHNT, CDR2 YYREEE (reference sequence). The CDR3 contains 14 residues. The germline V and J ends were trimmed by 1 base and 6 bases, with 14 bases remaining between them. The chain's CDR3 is CASSLRSRAPEQYF. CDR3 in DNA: TGTGCCAGCAGCTTGAGGAGCAGGGCCCCCGAGCAGTACTTC.

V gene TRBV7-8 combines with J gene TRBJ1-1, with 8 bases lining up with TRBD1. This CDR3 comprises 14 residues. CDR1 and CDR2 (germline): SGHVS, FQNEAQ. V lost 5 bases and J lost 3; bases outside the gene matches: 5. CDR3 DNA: TGTGCCAGCAGCCCCACAGGGGGGGACACTGAAGCTTTCTTT. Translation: CASSPTGGDTEAFF.

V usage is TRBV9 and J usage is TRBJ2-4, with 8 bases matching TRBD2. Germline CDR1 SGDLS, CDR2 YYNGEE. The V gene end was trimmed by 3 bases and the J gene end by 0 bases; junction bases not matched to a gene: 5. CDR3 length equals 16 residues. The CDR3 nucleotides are TGTGCCAGCAGCGCGGGGGGGATACTAGCCAAAAACATTCAGTACTTC. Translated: CASSAGGILAKNIQYF. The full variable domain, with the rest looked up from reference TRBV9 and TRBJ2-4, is DSGVTQTPKHLITATGQRVTLRCSPRSGDLSVYWYQQSLDQGLQFLIQYYNGEERAKGNILERFSAQQFPDLHSELNLSSLELGDSALYFCASSAGGILAKNIQYFGAGTRLSVL.

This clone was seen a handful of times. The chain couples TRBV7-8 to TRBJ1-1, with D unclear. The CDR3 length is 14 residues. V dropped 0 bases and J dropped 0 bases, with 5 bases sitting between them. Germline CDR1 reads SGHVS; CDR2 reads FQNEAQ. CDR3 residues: CASSLAAVNTEAFF. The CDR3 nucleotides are TGTGCCAGCAGCTTAGCGGCGGTGAACACTGAAGCTTTCTTT.

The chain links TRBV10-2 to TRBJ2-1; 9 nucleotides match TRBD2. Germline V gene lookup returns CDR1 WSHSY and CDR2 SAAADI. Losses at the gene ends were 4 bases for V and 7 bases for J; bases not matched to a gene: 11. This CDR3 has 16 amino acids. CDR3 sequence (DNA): TGCGCCAGCAGTGCCCACGGGGTAGCGGGGGCGAATGAGCAGTTCTTC. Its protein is CASSAHGVAGANEQFF.

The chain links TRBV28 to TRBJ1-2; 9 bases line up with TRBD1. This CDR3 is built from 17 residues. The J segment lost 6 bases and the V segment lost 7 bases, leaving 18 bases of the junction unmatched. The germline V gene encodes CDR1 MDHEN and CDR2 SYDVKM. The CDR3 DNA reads TGTGCCAGCATAGGGGTGGGCTTGGGACAGGGTAGCCATGGCTACACCTTC. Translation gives CASIGVGLGQGSHGYTF.